Listed below are T cell receptor beta chains from one sample, sequenced in a study of shared clonotypes between healthy human individuals. Method: immunoSEQ multiplex PCR; TCRdb's copy keeps in-frame clones and lacks some. Among approximately 2,000,000 clones, 92% were seen once, and the ten largest hold about 0.41%. The specimen sequenced was naive CD4+ T cells from PBMCs. All receptors come from a man aged 18 to 35 in good health. Some clones in this sample may be carry-over from other donors' samples. Each CDR3 is given with its conserved first and last residue. The D gene is left open where the match is weak. Not all rows give a size; the values are once, few, many and, for expanded clones, a class.

size: NA; J: TRBJ2-7; V: TRBV5-5; length: 14; D: TRBD1; DNA: TGTGCCAGCAGCCGGGACAGGGGGGCCTGGGAGCAGTACTTC; CDR3: CASSRDRGAWEQYF
size: NA; J: TRBJ2-2; V: TRBV5-1; length: 16; D: NA; DNA: TGCGCCAGCAGCTCGGACTTTCCCGACGACACCGGGGAGCTGTTTTTT; CDR3: CASSSDFPDDTGELFF
size: NA; J: TRBJ2-3; V: TRBV2; length: 18; D: TRBD2; DNA: TGTGCCAGCAGCACGACCTTCGGGACTAGCACCACTCTTGCTACGCAGTATTTT; CDR3: CASSTTFGTSTTLATQYF
size: NA; J: TRBJ1-2; V: TRBV4-1; length: 15; D: TRBD1; DNA: TGCGCCAGCAGAACCCCGGGACAGACTAACTATGGCTACACCTTC; CDR3: CASRTPGQTNYGYTF
size: few; J: TRBJ2-1; V: TRBV14; length: 16; D: TRBD2; DNA: TGTGCCAGCAGCCGGACTAGCGGGGGCCAATACAATGAGCAGTTCTTC; CDR3: CASSRTSGGQYNEQFF
size: NA; J: TRBJ2-4; V: TRBV5-8; length: 14; D: NA; DNA: TGTGCCAGCAGCACCGACAGGCACAAAAACATTCAGTACTTC; CDR3: CASSTDRHKNIQYF
size: NA; J: TRBJ1-2; V: TRBV27; length: 14; D: TRBD1; DNA: TGTGCCAGCAGCCAACAGGGGTCAAGCTATGGCTACACCTTC; CDR3: CASSQQGSSYGYTF
size: NA; J: TRBJ2-7; V: TRBV5-1; length: 13; D: NA; DNA: TGCGCCAGCAGCTATAGGGGCTCCTACGAGCAGTACTTC; CDR3: CASSYRGSYEQYF
size: NA; J: TRBJ2-1; V: TRBV14; length: 15; D: TRBD2; DNA: TGTGCCAGCAGCCAACGGCGGGAGGGGCACAATGAGCAGTTCTTC; CDR3: CASSQRREGHNEQFF
size: NA; J: TRBJ2-7; V: TRBV7-2; length: 15; D: NA; DNA: TGTGCCAGCAGCGGCCAACCGGGACTCTCCTACGAGCAGTACTTC; CDR3: CASSGQPGLSYEQYF
size: NA; J: TRBJ2-3; V: TRBV11-2; length: 17; D: TRBD2; DNA: TGTGCCAGCAGCTCCGGACTAGCGGGAGTTAACACAGATACGCAGTATTTT; CDR3: CASSSGLAGVNTDTQYF
size: few; J: TRBJ1-1; V: TRBV14; length: 11; D: TRBD1; DNA: TGTGCCAGCAGCCGCGGACAGGAGAGTGTCTTT; CDR3: CASSRGQESVF
size: NA; J: TRBJ1-1; V: TRBV10-2; length: 13; D: NA; DNA: TGCGCCAGCAGTGAGACCCCTGGGACTGAAGCTTTCTTT; CDR3: CASSETPGTEAFF
size: NA; J: TRBJ2-5; V: TRBV13; length: 14; D: TRBD2; DNA: TGTGCCAGCAGCCTCCAACTAGCGCGCGAGACCCAGTACTTC; CDR3: CASSLQLARETQYF
size: NA; J: TRBJ1-2; V: TRBV11-3; length: 16; D: NA; DNA: TGTGCCAGCAGCTTAGTCAGGGACCGAACTAACTATGGCTACACCTTC; CDR3: CASSLVRDRTNYGYTF
size: NA; J: TRBJ2-5; V: TRBV5-1; length: 16; D: NA; DNA: TGCGCCAGCAGCTCTGAATGGGGCGGGATTGGGGAGACCCAGTACTTC; CDR3: CASSSEWGGIGETQYF
size: NA; J: TRBJ2-7; V: TRBV5-1; length: 15; D: TRBD2; DNA: TGCGCCAGCAGCCCCCAGCGGGAGGTCTCCTACGAGCAGTACTTC; CDR3: CASSPQREVSYEQYF
size: NA; J: TRBJ2-2; V: TRBV28; length: 15; D: NA; DNA: TGTGCCAGCAGTTTAACGACAGCCAACACCGGGGAGCTGTTTTTT; CDR3: CASSLTTANTGELFF
size: NA; J: TRBJ2-7; V: TRBV6-5; length: 15; D: NA; DNA: TGTGCCAGCAGTTACTCGGGTGTTTACCCCTACGAGCAGTACTTC; CDR3: CASSYSGVYPYEQYF
size: NA; J: TRBJ2-1; V: TRBV5-5; length: 13; D: NA; DNA: TGTGCCAGCAGCTTTGTCTGGGGAAATGAGCAGTTCTTC; CDR3: CASSFVWGNEQFF
size: NA; J: TRBJ1-1; V: TRBV25-1; length: 13; D: NA; DNA: TGTGCCAGCAGTTTATTTCAGGACACTGAAGCTTTCTTT; CDR3: CASSLFQDTEAFF
size: once; J: TRBJ1-3; V: TRBV27; length: 17; D: TRBD1; DNA: TGTGCCAGCACCCGCCCCCGTAAGACAGGGAATGGAAACACCATATATTTT; CDR3: CASTRPRKTGNGNTIYF
size: few; J: TRBJ1-2; V: TRBV7-9; length: 14; D: NA; DNA: TGTGCCAGCAGCTCCCTCGACAGGCTCTATGGCTACACCTTC; CDR3: CASSSLDRLYGYTF
size: NA; J: TRBJ2-7; V: TRBV4-1; length: 14; D: TRBD2; DNA: TGCGCCAGCAGCCAAGCGGGCGGGGGCTACGAGCAGTACTTC; CDR3: CASSQAGGGYEQYF
size: NA; J: TRBJ2-4; V: TRBV28; length: 10; D: NA; DNA: TGTGCCAGCAGCCGTAACATTCAGTACTTC; CDR3: CASSRNIQYF
size: NA; J: TRBJ2-7; V: TRBV28; length: 14; D: NA; DNA: TGTGCCAGCAGTTCGCGGGACACCTCCTACGAGCAGTACTTC; CDR3: CASSSRDTSYEQYF
size: NA; J: TRBJ1-3; V: TRBV7-9; length: 14; D: NA; DNA: TGTGCCAGCAGCCCACGGAGGGACGGAAACACCATATATTTT; CDR3: CASSPRRDGNTIYF
size: NA; J: TRBJ2-7; V: TRBV2; length: 13; D: TRBD1; DNA: TGTGCCAGCAGTGAGGACAGGGCCCACGAGCAGTACTTC; CDR3: CASSEDRAHEQYF
size: NA; J: TRBJ2-7; V: TRBV7-2; length: 14; D: NA; DNA: TGTGCCAGCAGCTTAGACTTTAGATCGAACGAGCAGTACTTC; CDR3: CASSLDFRSNEQYF
size: NA; J: TRBJ1-2; V: TRBV2; length: 14; D: NA; DNA: TGTGCCAGCAAGGTGGCAGCCACATTCTATGTCTACACCTTC; CDR3: CASKVAATFYVYTF
size: NA; J: TRBJ1-4; V: TRBV27; length: 13; D: NA; DNA: TGTGCCAGCGCCTTATTAAATAATGAAAAACTGTTTTTT; CDR3: CASALLNNEKLFF
size: NA; J: TRBJ1-2; V: TRBV30; length: 13; D: NA; DNA: TGTGCCTGGAGTCGGGGGCAGGACTATGGCTACACCTTC; CDR3: CAWSRGQDYGYTF
size: few; J: TRBJ1-5; V: TRBV20-1; length: 11; D: TRBD1; DNA: TGCAGTGCTAGGAGGGGGACAGTAGGGCATTTT; CDR3: CSARRGTVGHF
size: NA; J: TRBJ1-3; V: TRBV6-5; length: 13; D: NA; DNA: TGTGCCAGCAGCCGGGACTCTGGAAACACCATATATTTT; CDR3: CASSRDSGNTIYF
size: NA; J: TRBJ2-2; V: TRBV5-1; length: 14; D: NA; DNA: TGCGCCAGCGGAAGAGAGATTGCCGGCGGGGAGCTGTTTTTT; CDR3: CASGREIAGGELFF
size: NA; J: TRBJ2-2; V: TRBV5-6; length: 18; D: TRBD2; DNA: TGTGCCAGCAGCTTTATAGCGGGAGGATTTTTGAGTACCGGGGAGCTGTTTTTT; CDR3: CASSFIAGGFLSTGELFF
size: NA; J: TRBJ1-2; V: TRBV6-4; length: 13; D: TRBD1; DNA: TGTGCCAGCAGTGGCCAGGGGGCAAGAGGCTACACCTTC; CDR3: CASSGQGARGYTF
size: NA; J: TRBJ2-2; V: TRBV7-9; length: 16; D: NA; DNA: TGTGCCAGCAGCGATCGACAGACCGCGAACACCGGGGAGCTGTTTTTT; CDR3: CASSDRQTANTGELFF
size: few; J: TRBJ1-5; V: TRBV5-1; length: 13; D: NA; DNA: TGCGCCAGCAGCTTGGTACATTTCCAGCCCCAGCATTTT; CDR3: CASSLVHFQPQHF
size: NA; J: TRBJ1-2; V: TRBV28; length: 15; D: NA; DNA: TGTGCCAGCACCTTTCGTAGGGGAGGTCGGTATGGCTACACCTTC; CDR3: CASTFRRGGRYGYTF
size: once; J: TRBJ2-3; V: TRBV28; length: 17; D: NA; DNA: TGTGCCAGCATCCCCTCCTTGTGGTGGAGGGACACAGATACGCAGTATTTT; CDR3: CASIPSLWWRDTDTQYF
size: once; J: TRBJ1-6; V: TRBV28; length: 18; D: TRBD1; DNA: TGTGCCAGCAGTTTATCCCGGACAGGCCGACGTCGGAATTCACCCCTCCACTTT; CDR3: CASSLSRTGRRRNSPLHF
size: NA; J: TRBJ1-1; V: TRBV30; length: 12; D: NA; DNA: TGTGCCTGGAGCCCCGGGGGGTTGGAAGCTTTCTTT; CDR3: CAWSPGGLEAFF
size: NA; J: TRBJ2-7; V: TRBV4-3; length: 16; D: NA; DNA: TGCGCCAGCAGCCAAGCTTTGCCGGCGTCTACCTACGAGCAGTACTTC; CDR3: CASSQALPASTYEQYF